The 26 T cell receptor beta chains given below trace back to one sample, sequenced in a study of OX40 agonist ivuxolimab in advanced cancers. Produced via immunoSEQ multiplex PCR; TCRdb's table is partial and in-frame only. The table shows 71,000 or so clones, with 93% occurring only once. The input for sequencing was CD4+ or CD8+ T cells sorted from blood, taken in a trial of the OX40 agonist ivuxolimab. The receptors were gathered from an adult with an advanced solid tumor such as melanoma, head and neck, liver or kidney cancer.

This chain links TRBV27 with TRBJ1-1, with D uncertain. The germline gives CDR1 MNHEY, CDR2 SMNVEV (reference sequence). The CDR3 length is 12 residues. V lost 8 bases, J lost 7 bases, and 14 bases lay in between. CDR3: CASQAGGGEAFF. The CDR3 region has the DNA TGTGCCAGCCAGGCGGGAGGAGGTGAAGCTTTCTTT.

The V and J genes are TRBV27 and TRBJ2-7; TRBD1 aligns across 7 bases. V dropped 2 bases and J dropped 6; count of bases not matched to a gene: 7. The germline gives CDR1 MNHEY, CDR2 SMNVEV (reference sequence). This CDR3 contains 14 residues. The CDR3 nucleotides are TGTGCCAGCAGTTTAAATTTACAGGGGCTCGAGCAGTACTTC. This encodes CASSLNLQGLEQYF.

This clone appeared a single time. The gene calls are TRBV6-5 and TRBJ1-3, with D tentatively TRBD1 (5 bases). The V end lost 0 bases, the J end lost 0 bases, and 9 bases lay between the germline ends. In germline, CDR1 is MNHEY, CDR2 SVGAGI. This CDR3 comprises 16 residues. CDR3 amino acids: CASSYSTRGSGNTIYF. CDR3 sequence (DNA): TGTGCCAGCAGTTACTCGACGAGGGGCTCTGGAAACACCATATATTTT.

CDR3 residues: CASSQVVRGMNTEAFF. CDR3 nucleotides: TGTGCCAGCAGCCAAGTTGTAAGGGGAATGAACACTGAAGCTTTCTTT. This chain uses TRBV14 with TRBJ1-1; D may be TRBD1 (5 bases). The V gene lost 1 base and the J gene lost 0 bases, with 12 bases spanning the gap. CDR3 length: 16 amino acids. CDR1 is SGHDN and CDR2 is FVKESK in the germline V gene. Supplemented by reference TRBV14 and TRBJ1-1, the full variable domain reads EAGVTQFPSHSVIEKGQTVTLRCDPISGHDNLYWYRRVMGKEIKFLLHFVKESKQDESGMPNNRFLAERTGGTYSTLKVQPAELEDSGVYFCASSQVVRGMNTEAFFGQGTRLTVV.

The chain is built from TRBV5-1 and TRBJ2-4; D gene ambiguous. V lost 0 bases, J lost 0 bases, and 7 bases lay in between. CDR1 is SGHRS, CDR2 YFSETQ, per germline. This CDR3 region has 15 residues. CDR3 in amino acids: CASSLADLAKNIQYF. For the CDR3, the DNA is TGCGCCAGCAGCTTGGCGGATCTAGCCAAAAACATTCAGTACTTC.

Details on this clone: The same CDR3 also results from other DNA sequences found in this sample. The rearrangement joins TRBV5-1 to TRBJ1-1, with D possibly matching TRBD1 (5 bases). V lost 2 bases to trimming and J lost 5 bases, with 7 bases between them. Looked up from germline, CDR1 is SGHRS and CDR2 is YFSETQ. The CDR3 has 12 amino acids. In DNA, the CDR3 is TGCGCCAGCAGCTTCGGGGGGACTGAAGCTTTCTTT. Amino acids: CASSFGGTEAFF.

The rearrangement uses TRBV2 and TRBJ2-3; D tentatively fits TRBD1 or TRBD2 (5 bases each). The CDR3 is 12 amino acids. Germline CDR1 is SNHLY and CDR2 is FYNNEI. The V and J ends lost 6 bases and 5 bases respectively, with 9 bases between them. The CDR3 here is CASSGTGDTQYF. In nucleotides, the CDR3 is TGTGCCAGCAGCGGGACGGGAGATACGCAGTATTTT.

This chain connects TRBV2 to TRBJ1-4; 10 nucleotides line up with TRBD1. CDR3 length: 14 residues. Germline CDR1 and CDR2: SNHLY and FYNNEI. V dropped 7 bases and J dropped 8; count of bases not matched to a gene: 7. CDR3 region: CASTSGTGAEKLFF. CDR3 nucleotide sequence: TGTGCCAGCACCTCCGGGACAGGGGCCGAAAAACTGTTTTTT.

For this clone: The germline gene is not matched at one end of the junction; a read error may be the cause. The gene calls are TRBV10-3 and TRBJ2-5, with a possible D match to TRBD2 (5 bases). The CDR3 has 16 residues. CDR1 is ENHRY, CDR2 SYGVKD, per germline. The CDR3 DNA reads as TGTGCCATCAGTGAGACTCCGGGATCTCGACAAGAAACCCAGTACTTC. Its protein is CAISETPGSRQETQYF.

The chain has TRBV5-1 and TRBJ1-1; tentative D call: TRBD1 (5 bases). Trimming took 3 bases from V and 5 from J, leaving 11 bases between them. Germline assignment: CDR1 SGHRS and CDR2 YFSETQ. This CDR3 contains 13 residues. In nucleotides, the CDR3 is TGCGCCAGCAGCTCCGGACGGACAACTGAAGCTTTCTTT. Translation: CASSSGRTTEAFF.

The V call is TRBV9, the J call TRBJ2-7, with 7 positions matching TRBD1. Germline-derived CDR1 and CDR2 are SGDLS and YYNGEE. The CDR3 is made up of 15 amino acids. Germline trimming cut 0 bases from V and 3 bases from J; bases unmatched to any gene: 6. The CDR3 nucleotides are TGTGCCAGCAGCGTAGAAACGGGACAGAGCTACGAGCAGTACTTC. Translation: CASSVETGQSYEQYF. Full variable domain (outside the CDR3, taken from reference TRBV9 and TRBJ2-7): DSGVTQTPKHLITATGQRVTLRCSPRSGDLSVYWYQQSLDQGLQFLIQYYNGEERAKGNILERFSAQQFPDLHSELNLSSLELGDSALYFCASSVETGQSYEQYFGPGTRLTVT.

The V gene is TRBV28, the J gene TRBJ1-2; TRBD1 matches 7 bases. The CDR3 sequence is 14 residues long. After removal of 5 bases from V and 6 bases from J, the junction contained 9 bases not matched to a gene. Germline V CDR1 and CDR2: MDHEN, SYDVKM. In DNA form, the CDR3 reads TGTGCCAGCAGTACGGGACTCAGGGGGAATGGCTACACCTTC. Protein sequence: CASSTGLRGNGYTF.

The gene calls are TRBV4-1 and TRBJ1-3, with D hard to call. V lost 0 bases and J lost 4, with 10 bases in between. CDR3 size: 15 residues. In germline, CDR1 is MGHRA, CDR2 YSYEKL. Written as DNA, the CDR3 is TGCGCCAGCAGCCAAGATGAGAGGGTCGGAAACACCATATATTTT. It is translated as CASSQDERVGNTIYF.

The gene calls are TRBV4-1 and TRBJ1-2; 9 nucleotides line up with TRBD1. With 3 bases clipped from V and 5 bases from J, the junction kept 16 bases outside the gene matches. There are 18 residues in the CDR3. Germline V CDR1 and CDR2: MGHRA, YSYEKL. In DNA form, the CDR3 reads TGCGCCAGCAGCCAGGGGATAACACAGGGGGCGCGGTCGTATGGCTACACCTTC. This encodes CASSQGITQGARSYGYTF.

This clone was detected only once. This chain joins TRBV4-3 and TRBJ2-2; D uncertain. CDR1 LGHNA and CDR2 YSLEER come from the germline V gene. The CDR3 consists of 16 residues. V was cut by 4 bases and J by 2 bases, with 14 bases left in between. The CDR3 protein is CASSLTEDVNTGELFF. The CDR3 DNA reads TGCGCCAGCAGCCTAACAGAAGACGTAAACACCGGGGAGCTGTTTTTT.

The chain links TRBV6-1 to TRBJ1-1, with 8 bases lining up with TRBD1. CDR3 size: 12 residues. Germline trimming cut 7 bases from V and 5 bases from J; bases unmatched to any gene: 3. Germline V gene data show CDR1 as MNHNS and CDR2 as SASEGT. CDR3 protein: CASKYRGTEAFF. For the CDR3, the DNA is TGTGCCAGCAAATACAGGGGGACTGAAGCTTTCTTT.

The chain is built from TRBV7-6 and TRBJ1-1, with TRBD1 matching 9 bases. J was trimmed by 2 bases and V by 5 bases; bases with no gene match: 18. The CDR3 covers 19 residues. Per germline, CDR1 SGHVS and CDR2 FNYEAQ. CDR3 nucleotide sequence: TGTGCCAGCAGCCCAAGGGCCCCTCTACAGGGGGCGCCTAACACTGAAGCTTTCTTT. This gives the protein CASSPRAPLQGAPNTEAFF.

V and J are TRBV4-1 and TRBJ2-3; D is perhaps TRBD1 or TRBD2 (6 bases each). Germline loops: CDR1 MGHRA, CDR2 YSYEKL. Between the trimmed V and J ends, which lost 2 bases and 4 bases, there was a span of 16 bases. The CDR3 extends over 16 amino acids. Here the CDR3 DNA reads TGCGCCAGCAGCCAACGAAGGGGGGCTCAAGCAGATACGCAGTATTTT. Translated: CASSQRRGAQADTQYF.

The chain uses TRBV11-2 and TRBJ2-7, with D hard to call. This CDR3 spans 15 amino acids. CDR1 SGHAT and CDR2 FQNNGV come from the germline V gene. The germline V and J ends were trimmed by 1 base and 6 bases, with 16 bases remaining between them. As DNA, the CDR3 is TGTGCCAGCAGCTTAGGATTAGGGCCAAACCTCGAGCAGTACTTC. As protein: CASSLGLGPNLEQYF.

This chain uses TRBV29-1 with TRBJ2-1, with D maybe TRBD2 (5 bases). The CDR3 has 15 amino acids. Trimming took off 1 base at V and 7 bases at J, with 17 bases between the two ends. Germline V lookup: CDR1 SQVTM, CDR2 ANQGSEA. CDR3 DNA: TGCAGCGTTGAAGGCCGGGATTCCGAGTTGAATGAGCAGTTCTTC. Translation gives CSVEGRDSELNEQFF.

This chain uses TRBV11-2 with TRBJ1-6; D is possibly TRBD1 (5 bases). The V and J ends lost 2 bases and 6 bases respectively, with 17 bases between them. The CDR3 is 17 amino acids. Germline V gene data show CDR1 as SGHAT and CDR2 as FQNNGV. CDR3 in amino acids: CASSLSWGGGFNSPLHF. The CDR3 nucleotides read TGTGCCAGCAGCTTAAGCTGGGGCGGAGGTTTTAATTCACCCCTCCACTTT.

This rearrangement joins TRBV4-1 to TRBJ2-1; 7 bases line up with TRBD2. Germline V lookup: CDR1 MGHRA, CDR2 YSYEKL. The CDR3 has 17 residues. J lost 2 bases, V lost 4 bases, and 11 bases had no gene match. CDR3 nucleotide sequence: TGCGCCAGCAGCCCTCTCAGGGAGGGAAGAGCCTACAATGAGCAGTTCTTC. It codes for CASSPLREGRAYNEQFF.

The V gene is TRBV25-1, the J gene TRBJ2-3; either TRBD1 or TRBD2 may supply D (5 bases each). This CDR3 spans 16 amino acids. Trimming cost V 2 bases and J 0 bases, with 12 bases left between them. Germline V gives CDR1 MGHDK, CDR2 SYGVNS. The CDR3 DNA reads TGTGCCAGCAGTGAACCTTCCCGGGACAGCACAGATACGCAGTATTTT. Translated, it gives CASSEPSRDSTDTQYF.

The chain combines TRBV15 with TRBJ2-1; no clear D gene. The germline V gene has CDR1 LNHNV and CDR2 YYDKDF (reference sequence). Trimming removed 3 bases from V and 0 bases from J, with 24 bases in between. The CDR3 spans 20 residues. This chain's CDR3 is CATSSHLGGFSGYSYNEQFF. CDR3 DNA: TGTGCCACCAGCAGCCATCTTGGCGGATTCTCCGGCTACTCCTACAATGAGCAGTTCTTC.

J is TRBJ2-1 and V is TRBV4-1; the match to TRBD2 covers 13 bases. Germline lookup yields CDR1 MGHRA and CDR2 YSYEKL. J lost 10 bases, V lost 4 bases, and 13 bases had no gene match. The length of the CDR3 is 17 residues. CDR3 protein: CASSRDRTSGSVYEQFF. The CDR3 DNA reads as TGCGCCAGCAGCCGAGATAGGACTAGCGGGAGCGTCTACGAGCAGTTCTTC.

This rearrangement joins TRBV27 to TRBJ2-1; 7 bases are a match to TRBD2. From germline, CDR1 is MNHEY and CDR2 SMNVEV (reference sequence). CDR3 length: 16 amino acids. Trimming removed 4 bases from V and 10 bases from J; junction bases left unmatched: 16. The CDR3 DNA is TGTGCCAGCAGTTCACTCCGGACCGCGGGGGTGGGGGAGCAGTTCTTC. Translating gives CASSSLRTAGVGEQFF.